Many counts were recorded for the clone carrying this T cell receptor (beta chain). Its cognate antigen is unknown. One end of the junction varies from germline; a read error may be responsible. Template material for amplifying TCR beta CDR3 regions consisted of RNA transcripts. The TCR CDR3 first-round RT-PCR relied on the HTBI primer set. TCRdb used MiXCR to reprocess the multiplex PCR reads, holding one entry per CDR3 protein. The top ten hold around 20% of the sample, which has 500,000 to 600,000 distinct CDR3 sequences, approximately 44% seen once. This record belongs to a study of T cells in Graves' hyperthyroidism and ophthalmopathy. Study results and caveats: Blood also contained most expanded thyroid clonotypes above 0.001.

The CDR3 totals 16 residues. The germline CDR1 and CDR2 sequences are MNHEY and SMNVEV (reference sequence). The rearrangement joins TRBV27 to TRBJ1-5; possibly TRBD1 for D (6 bases). The TCR comes from an adult woman with Graves' disease, either hyperthyroidism or ophthalmopathy (not recorded which). The sequenced material came from peripheral blood or thyroid tissue (not recorded which). CDR3: CASSLSGTTSNQPQHF. Written as DNA, the CDR3 is TGTGCCAGCAGTCTATCCGGGACAACCAGCAATCAGCCCCAGCATTTT.